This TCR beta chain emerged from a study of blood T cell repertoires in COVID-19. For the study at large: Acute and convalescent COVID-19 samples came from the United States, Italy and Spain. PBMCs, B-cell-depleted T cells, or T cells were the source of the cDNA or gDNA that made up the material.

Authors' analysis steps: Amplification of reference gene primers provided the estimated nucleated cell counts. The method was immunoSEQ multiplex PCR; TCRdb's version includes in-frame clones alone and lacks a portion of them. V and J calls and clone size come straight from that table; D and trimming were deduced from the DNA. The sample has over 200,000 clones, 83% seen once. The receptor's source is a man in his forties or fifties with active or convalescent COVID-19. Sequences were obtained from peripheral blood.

In nucleotides, the CDR3 is TGCGCCAGCAGCCAAGATAGTAACAGCGGATATGGCTACACCTTC. Residues: CASSQDSNSGYGYTF. The chain has TRBV4-1 and TRBJ1-2; no firm D call. The germline V gene has CDR1 MGHRA and CDR2 YSYEKL. The ends were cut back, 0 bases at V and 5 bases at J, with 13 bases in the middle. The CDR3 is made up of 15 amino acids.